These 27 T cell receptor beta chains share one sample of origin, sequenced in a study of T-cell memory formation after mild COVID-19. TCRdb re-called the 5' RACE reads with MiXCR, one entry per CDR3 protein. The sample records about 280,000 distinct CDR3 sequences, around 8% being singletons. The sequencing input was PBMCs or a T cell subset sorted from them (not recorded which). The source of these receptors is a man younger than 35 who had mild COVID-19 (a few samples of this study predate the infection). Cell type and time point are not known.

The rearrangement links TRBV11-2 to TRBJ1-1; possible D gene TRBD1, 5 bases. The V end lost 3 bases, the J end lost 1 base, and 18 bases lay between the germline ends. The CDR3 has 17 residues. Germline V gene data show CDR1 as SGHAT and CDR2 as FQNNGV. CDR3 amino acids: CASSFTPRGVKNTEAFF. CDR3 in DNA: TGTGCCAGCAGCTTTACTCCTAGGGGAGTCAAGAACACTGAAGCTTTCTTT.

V usage is TRBV6-6 and J usage is TRBJ1-2; TRBD1 aligns across 8 bases. The CDR3 runs to 13 residues. Trimming at V came to 4 bases and at J to 8 bases, leaving 6 bases not matched to a gene. Germline values: CDR1 MNHNY, CDR2 SVGAGI (reference sequence). The CDR3 region is CASSSSGGWGYTF. The CDR3 DNA follows: TGTGCCAGCAGTTCCTCAGGGGGCTGGGGCTACACCTTC.

This chain uses TRBV11-3 with TRBJ2-5; 11 bases are shared with TRBD1. V lost 5 bases and J lost 8; bases outside the gene matches: 4. Germline CDR1 SGHNT, CDR2 YENEEA. The CDR3 is 13 amino acids. The CDR3 loop reads CASSPGQGVTQYF. For the CDR3, the DNA is TGTGCCAGCAGCCCGGGACAGGGGGTAACCCAGTACTTC.

This rearrangement joins TRBV5-5 to TRBJ1-4, with 10 bases matching TRBD1. With V trimmed by 4 bases and J by 8 bases, 5 bases remained unmatched. The CDR3 loop spans 14 amino acids. Germline CDR1 reads SGHKS; CDR2 reads YYEKEE (reference sequence). CDR3 in amino acids: CASSNGTGDEKLFF. CDR3 nucleotide sequence: TGTGCCAGCAGCAACGGGACAGGGGACGAAAAACTGTTTTTT.

This clonotype was seen a handful of times. The chain joins TRBV11-2 to TRBJ2-5; D perhaps matches TRBD1 (5 bases). Germline V gene lookup returns CDR1 SGHAT and CDR2 FQNNGV. V lost 1 base and J lost 4, with 25 bases in between. The CDR3 is 19 amino acids. The CDR3 sequence: CASSLVGARGRPNGETQYF. Here the CDR3 DNA reads TGTGCCAGCAGCTTAGTAGGGGCAAGGGGAAGGCCCAACGGAGAGACCCAGTACTTC.

The chain combines TRBV9 with TRBJ2-5, with D perhaps given as TRBD1 or TRBD2 (5 bases each). V was cut by 3 bases and J by 5 bases, with 11 bases left in between. Per the germline V gene, CDR1 is SGDLS and CDR2 is YYNGEE. CDR3 size: 13 residues. The CDR3 region is CASSAGARETQYF. CDR3 coding DNA: TGTGCCAGCAGCGCCGGGGCGCGGGAGACCCAGTACTTC.

As concerns this clonotype: One end of the junction fails to match germline, which may point to a read error. The chain carries TRBV10-3 and TRBJ1-5; 9 bases line up with TRBD1. In germline, CDR1 is ENHRY, CDR2 SYGVKD. The CDR3 sequence is 15 residues long. CDR3 residues: CSISERTGDYQPQHF. The CDR3 coding sequence is TGTTCCATCAGTGAGAGGACAGGGGATTACCAGCCCCAGCATTTT.

The chain carries TRBV4-3 and TRBJ1-5, with D possibly being TRBD1 (5 bases). The CDR3 spans 15 residues. CDR1 LGHNA and CDR2 YSLEER come from the germline V gene. The V gene lost 1 base and the J gene lost 7 bases, with 14 bases spanning the gap. The chain's CDR3 is CASSQVAGVAQPQHF. The CDR3 DNA is TGCGCCAGCAGCCAAGTCGCGGGGGTCGCGCAGCCCCAGCATTTT.

This clonotype was detected only a few times. The chain recombines TRBV5-1 with TRBJ1-2; 7 nucleotides agree with TRBD1. Germline loops: CDR1 SGHRS, CDR2 YFSETQ. Unmatched junction bases numbered 4, after V lost 0 bases and J lost 8 bases. The CDR3 length is 13 residues. DNA of the CDR3: TGCGCCAGCAGCTTGGCCCAGGGGGAAGGCTACACCTTC. This gives the protein CASSLAQGEGYTF.

Ten or more counts support this clonotype. The chain couples TRBV12-3 or TRBV12-4 to TRBJ2-6; the D gene could be TRBD1 or TRBD2 (6 bases each). Trimming shortened V by 6 bases and J by 0 bases, and 12 bases separated the two germline ends. The CDR3 covers 16 residues. The DNA for the CDR3 is TGTGCCAGCAGCCCCGGAGGGGGCTCTGGGGCCAACGTCCTGACTTTC. Its translation is CASSPGGGSGANVLTF.

This clonotype was observed a handful of times. The chain combines TRBV6-6 with TRBJ2-2; possible D gene TRBD1, 5 bases. The germline gives CDR1 MNHNY, CDR2 SVGAGI (reference sequence). V was trimmed by 7 bases and J by 6 bases, leaving 15 bases between them. The CDR3 covers 14 residues. CDR3: CASNFARAAGELFF. The CDR3 region has the DNA TGTGCCAGCAATTTTGCCAGGGCAGCCGGGGAGCTGTTTTTT.

The chain recombines TRBV27 with TRBJ2-3, with a weak D call TRBD2 (5 bases). CDR3 length: 15 residues. Per germline, CDR1 MNHEY and CDR2 SMNVEV (reference sequence). Trimming stripped 4 bases from V and 8 bases from J, with 19 bases between. CDR3 sequence reads: CASSSTVAGGGTQYF. The CDR3 DNA is TGTGCCAGCAGTTCGACGGTCGCGGGTGGTGGTACGCAGTATTTT.

This sequence joins TRBV5-1 and TRBJ2-1; the D call may be TRBD1 or TRBD2 (5 bases each). Deletions cut 4 bases from V and 0 bases from J, with 35 bases between. The CDR3 has 23 residues. The germline V gene has CDR1 SGHRS and CDR2 YFSETQ. CDR3 amino acids: CASSAQTPGRKREYFSSYNEQFF. The CDR3 nucleotides are TGCGCCAGCAGCGCCCAAACTCCGGGACGGAAAAGGGAATACTTCTCCTCCTACAATGAGCAGTTCTTC.

This clonotype was seen ten or more times. This sequence joins TRBV20-1 and TRBJ1-5; D unclear. Trimming shortened V by 5 bases and J by 4 bases, and 9 bases separated the two germline ends. The germline V gene encodes CDR1 DFQATT and CDR2 SNEGSKA (reference sequence). This CDR3 is built from 12 residues. CDR3 in DNA: TGCAGTGCTGTTTCCGGGAATCAGCCCCAGCATTTT. Translating it yields CSAVSGNQPQHF.

This clonotype was observed at least ten times. The V gene is TRBV7-2, the J gene TRBJ2-4, with D hard to call. CDR3 size: 15 residues. V gave up 6 bases and J gave up 0 bases, with 12 bases separating them. CDR1 is SGHTA, CDR2 FQGNSA, per germline. The CDR3 is CASSYQPLAKNIQYF. In DNA form, the CDR3 reads TGTGCCAGCAGTTACCAGCCCTTAGCCAAAAACATTCAGTACTTC.

This clonotype was seen ten or more times. V usage is TRBV5-1 and J usage is TRBJ2-7, with D perhaps TRBD1 (5 bases). The germline V gene has CDR1 SGHRS and CDR2 YFSETQ. CDR3 length: 14 amino acids. The V end was cut by 0 bases, the J end by 2 bases, with 9 bases between. This chain's CDR3 is CASSLASGPYEQYV. CDR3 nucleotides: TGCGCCAGCAGCTTGGCCTCAGGGCCCTACGAGCAGTACGTC.

This clonotype was seen a handful of times. V is TRBV6-5 and J is TRBJ2-3; no reliable D call. The CDR3 totals 13 residues. Germline V CDR1 and CDR2: MNHEY, SVGAGI. V shed 0 bases and J shed 4 bases, with 5 bases lying between them. The CDR3 region is CASSYSLPDTQYF. In DNA, the CDR3 is TGTGCCAGCAGTTACTCTCTCCCAGATACGCAGTATTTT.

A few counts support this clonotype. The rearrangement uses TRBV30 and TRBJ2-4; D possibly matches TRBD1 or TRBD2 (5 bases each). This CDR3 has 17 residues. Germline lookup yields CDR1 GTSNPN and CDR2 SVGIG (reference sequence). Trimming stripped 0 bases from V and 0 bases from J, with 15 bases between. CDR3 in amino acids: CAWSVFPRGPAKNIQYF. In nucleotides, the CDR3 is TGTGCCTGGAGTGTATTTCCGAGGGGCCCAGCCAAAAACATTCAGTACTTC. Full variable domain (rest looked up from reference TRBV30 and TRBJ2-4): SQTIHQWPATLVQPVGSPLSLECTVEGTSNPNLYWYRQAAGRGLQLLFYSVGIGQISSEVPQNLSASRPQDRQFILSSKKLLLSDSGFYLCAWSVFPRGPAKNIQYFGAGTRLSVL.

This clonotype was detected only a few times. The V gene is TRBV7-2, the J gene TRBJ2-2; D not resolved. Germline loops: CDR1 SGHTA, CDR2 FQGNSA. The length of the CDR3 is 14 residues. V was pared by 0 bases and J by 8 bases, with 10 bases between. The CDR3 DNA reads TGTGCCAGCAGCTTAGCGCGGCTGGCGGGGGAGCTGTTTTTT. Translated: CASSLARLAGELFF.

This clonotype was recorded many times. This rearrangement joins TRBV9 to TRBJ2-1; 9 positions match TRBD1. The CDR3 has 14 amino acids. CDR1 is SGDLS, CDR2 YYNGEE, per germline. The ends lost 6 bases at V and 6 bases at J; junction bases unmatched: 7. CDR3 sequence (DNA): TGTGCCAGCACGACAGGGGGGGCTACCAATGAGCAGTTCTTC. Its translation: CASTTGGATNEQFF.

Ten or more counts support this clonotype. This chain links TRBV6-6 with TRBJ2-3; D gene ambiguous. V was clipped by 4 bases and J by 0 bases, with 5 bases between them. Looked up from germline, CDR1 is MNHNY and CDR2 is SVGAGI (reference sequence). This CDR3 has 13 amino acids. The CDR3 here is CASSSPSTDTQYF. The DNA of the CDR3 is TGTGCCAGCAGTTCCCCTAGCACAGATACGCAGTATTTT.

This clonotype was seen at least ten times. The chain combines TRBV6-2 or TRBV6-3 with TRBJ1-2; D ambiguous. The CDR3 contains 13 residues. Trimming took 8 bases from V and 2 from J, leaving 12 bases between them. Germline V gene data show CDR1 as MNHEY and CDR2 as SVGEGT. The CDR3 loop reads CASSTTENYGYTF. CDR3 DNA: TGTGCCAGCTCAACGACCGAGAACTATGGCTACACCTTC.

This clonotype was counted at least ten times. J is TRBJ1-1 and V is TRBV28, with D uncertain. The CDR3 sequence is 11 residues long. The V end was cut by 6 bases, the J end by 7 bases, with 9 bases between. Per germline, CDR1 MDHEN and CDR2 SYDVKM. The CDR3 coding sequence is TGTGCCAGCAGCTCCTCCGGTGAAGCTTTCTTT. It encodes CASSSSGEAFF. Complete variable domain (other parts from reference TRBV28 and TRBJ1-1): DVKVTQSSRYLVKRTGEKVFLECVQDMDHENMFWYRQDPGLGLRLIYFSYDVKMKEKGDIPEGYSVSREKKERFSLILESASTNQTSMYLCASSSSGEAFFGQGTRLTVV.

This clonotype was counted at least ten times. V usage is TRBV29-1 and J usage is TRBJ1-2, with TRBD1 as a possible D gene (6 bases). Trimming removed 6 bases from V and 4 bases from J, with 15 bases in between. The length of the CDR3 is 13 residues. The germline V gene encodes CDR1 SQVTM and CDR2 ANQGSEA. The CDR3, as DNA: TGCAGCGTGAGCCCCGGGGGGGCCTATGGCTACACCTTC. Translated, it gives CSVSPGGAYGYTF.

This clonotype occurred a few times. Written as DNA, the CDR3 is TGTGCCAGCAGCAGTTGGGGGACCCAGTACTTC. Encoded protein: CASSSWGTQYF. V and J are TRBV7-2 and TRBJ2-5; D unclear. V lost 5 bases, J lost 7 bases, and 8 bases lay in between. Germline assignment: CDR1 SGHTA and CDR2 FQGNSA. The CDR3 is 11 amino acids.

V and J are TRBV9 and TRBJ2-1; TRBD1 is a possible D gene (5 bases). V gave up 0 bases and J gave up 9 bases, with 10 bases separating them. This CDR3 is built from 13 residues. The germline V gene encodes CDR1 SGDLS and CDR2 YYNGEE. Written as DNA, the CDR3 is TGTGCCAGCAGCGTAGATATAGGGGTTGAGCAGTTCTTC. Amino acid sequence: CASSVDIGVEQFF.

On this clonotype itself: At one end, the junction sequence differs from germline, possibly due to a read error. This chain connects TRBV4-2 to TRBJ2-5; TRBD2 matches at 8 bases. CDR3 length: 15 residues. CDR1 and CDR2 from the germline V gene are LGHNA and YNFKEQ. CDR3: CASSHAGTSVETQYF. CDR3 coding DNA: TGCGCCAGCAGCCACGCCGGGACTAGTGTGGAGACCCAGTACTTC.